These 29 T cell receptor beta chains were sequenced from one sample in a study of T-cell memory formation after mild COVID-19. TCRdb used MiXCR to reprocess the 5' RACE reads, holding one entry per CDR3 protein. The sample includes 110,000 to 150,000 distinct CDR3 sequences, about 23% of them seen just once. Input material: PBMCs or a T cell subset sorted from them (not recorded which). The receptors stem from an adult woman who had mild COVID-19 (a few samples of this study predate the infection). Cell type and time point are not known.

The chain carries TRBV7-6 and TRBJ2-2; tentative D call: TRBD1 (6 bases). CDR1 and CDR2 from the germline V gene are SGHVS and FNYEAQ. The CDR3 length is 16 residues. Deletions cut 1 base from V and 3 bases from J, with 12 bases between. Written as DNA, the CDR3 is TGTGCCAGCAGCTTAGGAGCAGGGGCGCACACCGGGGAGCTGTTTTTT. It encodes CASSLGAGAHTGELFF.

The genes are TRBV24-1 and TRBJ2-5; 7 nucleotides match TRBD2. The V gene end was trimmed by 1 base and the J gene end by 0 bases; junction bases not matched to a gene: 4. The CDR3 loop spans 16 amino acids. Per the germline V gene, CDR1 is KGHDR and CDR2 is SFDVKD. The CDR3 protein is CATSDLTSGDQETQYF. CDR3 coding DNA: TGTGCCACCAGTGATTTAACCAGCGGGGACCAAGAGACCCAGTACTTC.

This clonotype was seen a few times. The chain is built from TRBV12-3 or TRBV12-4 and TRBJ2-3; TRBD1 agrees at 7 bases. The V segment lost 4 bases and the J segment 3 bases; nucleotides outside the gene matches: 7. The CDR3 covers 15 residues. For the CDR3, the DNA is TGTGCCAGCAGTTCCTCAGGGGGACGGACAGATACGCAGTATTTT. Translation gives CASSSSGGRTDTQYF.

This clonotype was detected only a few times. V usage is TRBV9 and J usage is TRBJ2-1; tentatively, D is TRBD2 (5 bases). Between the trimmed V and J ends, which lost 1 base and 3 bases, there was a span of 17 bases. This CDR3 has 17 residues. Germline CDR1 SGDLS, CDR2 YYNGEE. The CDR3 coding sequence is TGTGCCAGCAGCGTATCGTTTCCTCGGGCGGGCTACAATGAGCAGTTCTTC. Protein: CASSVSFPRAGYNEQFF.

This clonotype has a count of ten or more. V is TRBV5-1 and J is TRBJ1-1; D is possibly TRBD1 (5 bases). This CDR3 comprises 14 residues. Trimming stripped 5 bases from V and 3 bases from J, with 14 bases between. Germline assignment: CDR1 SGHRS and CDR2 YFSETQ. The DNA of the CDR3 is TGCGCCAGCAGGTTAGGGAGGGGAGACACTGAAGCTTTCTTT. Its translation: CASRLGRGDTEAFF.

This clonotype was detected a few times. V gene TRBV4-1 combines with J gene TRBJ1-4; 7 nucleotides line up with TRBD1. The trim removed 1 base at V and 8 bases at J, leaving 10 bases unmatched. This CDR3 comprises 16 residues. CDR1 MGHRA and CDR2 YSYEKL come from the germline V gene. CDR3 sequence: CASSQVVTGPEEKLFF. In DNA form, the CDR3 reads TGCGCCAGCAGCCAAGTCGTGACAGGGCCAGAAGAAAAACTGTTTTTT.

Of note for this clonotype: A junction boundary mismatches the germline segment, possibly from a read error. The chain is built from TRBV5-1 and TRBJ1-1, with D hard to call. The V gene's germline CDR1 is SGHRS and CDR2 YFSETQ. The CDR3 consists of 15 residues. CDR3 region: CASRLAPQGLTEAFF. The CDR3 DNA sequence: TGCGCCAGCAGGTTGGCTCCCCAAGGTTTGACTGAAGCTTTCTTT.

This clonotype was found a few times. J is TRBJ2-3 and V is TRBV6-6; D is undetermined. The CDR3 contains 10 residues. V lost 8 bases and J lost 4, with 4 bases in between. CDR1 and CDR2 (germline): MNHNY, SVGAGI (reference sequence). CDR3 in amino acids: CASGADTQYF. CDR3 nucleotide sequence: TGTGCCAGCGGCGCAGATACGCAGTATTTT.

This clonotype occurred a few times. The chain employs TRBV7-8 and TRBJ2-1; D is perhaps TRBD2 (6 bases). The CDR3 is made up of 18 amino acids. Trimming shortened V by 5 bases and J by 1 base, and 21 bases separated the two germline ends. The V gene's germline CDR1 is SGHVS and CDR2 FQNEAQ. CDR3 coding DNA: TGTGCCAGCAGCCTCGGGACTTCCCTCGACGGGTCCTACAATGAGCAGTTCTTC. This gives the protein CASSLGTSLDGSYNEQFF.

This clonotype was found a few times. The J gene is TRBJ2-5, the V gene TRBV4-3; no definite D call. The length of the CDR3 is 14 residues. Germline values: CDR1 LGHNA, CDR2 YSLEER. Trimming left V 2 bases short and J 7 bases short, with 14 bases between. CDR3: CASSQQRLWGTQYF. The CDR3 DNA sequence: TGCGCCAGCAGCCAACAAAGACTCTGGGGGACCCAGTACTTC.

The V gene is TRBV4-1, the J gene TRBJ1-1, with 11 bases that match TRBD1. Germline CDR1 reads MGHRA; CDR2 reads YSYEKL. There are 16 residues in the CDR3. Losses at the gene ends were 3 bases for V and 2 bases for J; bases not matched to a gene: 5. CDR3 coding DNA: TGCGCCAGCAGCCATCCGGGACAGGGGGACAACACTGAAGCTTTCTTT. Translated, it gives CASSHPGQGDNTEAFF.

This clonotype turned up a few times. The chain recombines TRBV12-3 or TRBV12-4 with TRBJ2-3, with TRBD2 identical over 8 bases. The CDR3 consists of 15 residues. V lost 4 bases to trimming and J lost 1 base; unmatched junction nucleotides: 4. The CDR3 region is CASSSVRGGTDTQYF. CDR3 nucleotides: TGTGCCAGCAGTTCCGTGCGGGGGGGCACAGATACGCAGTATTTT.

The chain combines TRBV3-1 with TRBJ2-1; no reliable D call. The CDR3 has 14 amino acids. Trimming took 6 bases from V and 8 from J, leaving 17 bases between them. Germline V gene sequence: CDR1 LGHDT, CDR2 YNNKEL (reference sequence). In DNA form, the CDR3 reads TGTGCCAGCAGGCGTGCAGTCGGGTTCTATGAGCAGTTCTTC. This gives the protein CASRRAVGFYEQFF.

V usage is TRBV7-9 and J usage is TRBJ2-3; D ambiguous. V was trimmed by 3 bases and J by 4 bases, leaving 5 bases between them. The germline gives CDR1 SEHNR, CDR2 FQNEAQ (reference sequence). This CDR3 contains 12 residues. This CDR3 reads CASSFSPDTQYF. The CDR3 DNA reads TGTGCCAGCAGCTTTTCCCCAGATACGCAGTATTTT.

V and J are TRBV9 and TRBJ2-3, with D possibly matching TRBD1 (5 bases). The germline V and J ends were trimmed by 2 bases and 0 bases, with 10 bases remaining between them. Germline V gene data show CDR1 as SGDLS and CDR2 as YYNGEE. This CDR3 contains 15 residues. This chain's CDR3 is CASSVQGKSTDTQYF. The CDR3 coding sequence is TGTGCCAGCAGCGTCCAGGGTAAAAGCACAGATACGCAGTATTTT.

CDR3 sequence: CASSFLAEPYEQYF. The CDR3 region has the DNA TGTGCCAGCAGCTTCTTAGCGGAACCCTACGAGCAGTACTTC. This rearrangement joins TRBV7-9 to TRBJ2-7, with TRBD2 as a possible D gene (6 bases). V was shortened by 3 bases and J by 2 bases, with 11 bases between the two germline ends. This CDR3 contains 14 residues. Looked up from germline, CDR1 is SEHNR and CDR2 is FQNEAQ (reference sequence).

This sequence joins TRBV19 and TRBJ1-2; 7 bases are shared with TRBD1. This CDR3 comprises 14 residues. V lost 7 bases and J lost 5; bases outside the gene matches: 10. CDR1 LNHDA and CDR2 SQIVND come from the germline V gene (reference sequence). Written as DNA, the CDR3 is TGTGCCAGTACTCCGGGACAGAGACAATATGGCTACACCTTC. It is translated as CASTPGQRQYGYTF.

The rearrangement uses TRBV30 and TRBJ2-2, with D unresolved. Germline V gene lookup returns CDR1 GTSNPN and CDR2 SVGIG (reference sequence). The CDR3 runs to 13 residues. The ends were cut back, 2 bases at V and 6 bases at J, with 10 bases in the middle. In DNA, the CDR3 is TGTGCCTGGAGTCTAAGCGCCCCCGGGGAGCTGTTTTTT. As protein: CAWSLSAPGELFF.

This clonotype has a handful of counts. The rearrangement joins TRBV12-3 or TRBV12-4 to TRBJ1-3; 9 bases map to TRBD1. V was clipped by 6 bases and J by 4 bases; unmatched bases: 4. CDR3 length equals 14 residues. The CDR3 bases are TGTGCCAGCAGCTCGACAGGGGGAGGAAACACCATATATTTT. Translating it yields CASSSTGGGNTIYF.

This clonotype was observed a few times. The CDR3 loop is CASSEYGQMNEKLFF. The CDR3 nucleotides are TGTGCCAGCAGTGAGTATGGACAGATGAATGAAAAACTGTTTTTT. This chain links TRBV2 with TRBJ1-4; perhaps TRBD1 as D (6 bases). The CDR3 spans 15 residues. CDR1 and CDR2 from the germline V gene are SNHLY and FYNNEI. V lost 3 bases and J 5 bases, leaving 13 bases between the germline ends.

The V call is TRBV4-3, the J call TRBJ1-1; the D is unclear. CDR1 LGHNA and CDR2 YSLEER come from the germline V gene. The CDR3 consists of 15 residues. Trimming left V 0 bases short and J 0 bases short, with 8 bases between. The CDR3 loop reads CASSQEVAVNTEAFF. In DNA form, the CDR3 reads TGCGCCAGCAGCCAAGAGGTCGCAGTGAACACTGAAGCTTTCTTT.

This clonotype was recorded a few times. The chain joins TRBV29-1 to TRBJ2-7; D could derive from TRBD1 or TRBD2 (5 bases each). The germline gives CDR1 SQVTM, CDR2 ANQGSEA. V was trimmed by 6 bases and J by 3 bases, leaving 18 bases between them. This CDR3 is built from 14 residues. DNA for the CDR3: TGCAGCGTAGGAACCGGGACGGATGTCTACGAGCAGTACTTC. It is translated as CSVGTGTDVYEQYF.

This clonotype has at least ten counts. The chain has TRBV27 and TRBJ2-7, with 12 bases lining up with TRBD1. V trimming: 5 bases; J trimming: 5 bases; junction bases outside the gene matches: 4. Germline V CDR1 and CDR2: MNHEY, SMNVEV (reference sequence). This CDR3 has 14 amino acids. The CDR3 is CASSPGTGGDEQYF. DNA for the CDR3: TGTGCCAGCAGTCCCGGGACAGGGGGCGACGAGCAGTACTTC.

This clonotype was detected only a few times. This chain links TRBV28 with TRBJ2-2; 8 bases map to TRBD2. The CDR3 is 16 residues long. CDR1 is MDHEN and CDR2 is SYDVKM in the germline V gene. The trim removed 5 bases at V and 3 bases at J, leaving 8 bases unmatched. The CDR3 DNA follows: TGTGCCAGCAGTCGCCCGAGCGGGAGAGACACCGGGGAGCTGTTTTTT. Protein sequence: CASSRPSGRDTGELFF.

The rearrangement uses TRBV30 and TRBJ2-3; D unresolved. Germline assignment: CDR1 GTSNPN and CDR2 SVGIG (reference sequence). The CDR3 spans 12 residues. V lost 3 bases and J lost 3, with 7 bases in between. The CDR3, as DNA: TGTGCCTGGAGCTTAGCAACAGATACGCAGTATTTT. Protein sequence: CAWSLATDTQYF. Using reference TRBV30 and TRBJ2-3 for the parts outside the CDR3, the full variable domain is SQTIHQWPATLVQPVGSPLSLECTVEGTSNPNLYWYRQAAGRGLQLLFYSVGIGQISSEVPQNLSASRPQDRQFILSSKKLLLSDSGFYLCAWSLATDTQYFGPGTRLTVL.

The chain combines TRBV12-3 or TRBV12-4 with TRBJ2-1; the D call may be TRBD1 or TRBD2 (5 bases each). The length of the CDR3 is 14 residues. V was shortened by 4 bases and J by 8 bases, with 15 bases between the two germline ends. The DNA of the CDR3 is TGTGCCAGCAGTTCTGCCGGGACGGTCGATGAGCAGTTCTTC. This sequence encodes CASSSAGTVDEQFF.

V is TRBV20-1 and J is TRBJ2-3; D gene unclear. The V gene's germline CDR1 is DFQATT and CDR2 SNEGSKA (reference sequence). There are 12 residues in the CDR3. The ends were cut back, 3 bases at V and 2 bases at J, with 6 bases in the middle. The DNA for the CDR3 is TGCAGTGCTAGTTATATCACAGATACGCAGTATTTT. This translates into CSASYITDTQYF.

The V and J genes are TRBV20-1 and TRBJ2-7, with D possibly TRBD1 on 6 matching bases. Germline V CDR1 and CDR2: DFQATT, SNEGSKA (reference sequence). The CDR3 sequence is 13 residues long. Trimming removed 6 bases at V and 3 bases at J, with 15 bases between. Written as DNA, the CDR3 is TGCAGTGCCCATACCGGGACAAACTACGAGCAGTACTTC. Translated: CSAHTGTNYEQYF.

This clonotype was picked up a small number of times. This chain uses TRBV15 with TRBJ2-7, with D possibly being TRBD2 (5 bases). V dropped 1 base and J dropped 5 bases, with 12 bases sitting between them. The CDR3 spans 14 residues. CDR1 and CDR2 (germline): LNHNV, YYDKDF (reference sequence). CDR3 sequence (DNA): TGTGCCACCAGCAGAGGGGAGATTGGGAACGAGCAGTACTTC. Translated: CATSRGEIGNEQYF.